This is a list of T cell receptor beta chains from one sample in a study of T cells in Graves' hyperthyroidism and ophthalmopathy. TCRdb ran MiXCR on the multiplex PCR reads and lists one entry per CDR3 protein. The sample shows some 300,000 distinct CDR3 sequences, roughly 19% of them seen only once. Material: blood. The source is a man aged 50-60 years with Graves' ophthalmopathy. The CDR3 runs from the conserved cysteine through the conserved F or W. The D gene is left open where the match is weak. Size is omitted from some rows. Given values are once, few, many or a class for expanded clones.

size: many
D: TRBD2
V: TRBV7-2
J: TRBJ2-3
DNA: TGTGCCAGCAGCCTTAGCGGGAGGCCAGATACGCAGTATTTT
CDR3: CASSLSGRPDTQYF

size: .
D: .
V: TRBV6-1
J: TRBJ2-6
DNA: TGTGCCAGCAATCGGGAGACAGGGACTGGGGCCAACGTCCTGACTTTC
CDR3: CASNRETGTGANVLTF

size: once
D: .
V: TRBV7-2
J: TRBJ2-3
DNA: TGTGCCAGCAGCTTAGTTCATTCGGGGTATGGAGATACGCAGTATTTT
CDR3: CASSLVHSGYGDTQYF

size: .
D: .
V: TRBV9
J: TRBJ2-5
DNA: TGTGCCAGCAGCGTAGATAATAGCGGACAAGAGACCCAGTACTTC
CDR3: CASSVDNSGQETQYF

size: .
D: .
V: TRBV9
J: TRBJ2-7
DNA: TGTGCCAGCACCCGGGGAGAGGGGACCTACGAGCAGTACTTC
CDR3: CASTRGEGTYEQYF

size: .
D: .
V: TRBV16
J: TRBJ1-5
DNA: TGTGCCAGCAGCCAATCCGGGGGATGGAGCAATCAGCCCCAGCATTTT
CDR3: CASSQSGGWSNQPQHF

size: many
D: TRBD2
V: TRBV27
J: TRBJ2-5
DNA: TGTGCCAGCAGTCCGGGGACTAGCGGGAGGGGGGAGACCCAGTACTTC
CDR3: CASSPGTSGRGETQYF

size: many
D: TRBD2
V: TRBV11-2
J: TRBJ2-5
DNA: TGTGCCAGCAGCTTAGATGGACTAGCGGGAGGAGGAGAGACCCAGTACTTC
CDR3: CASSLDGLAGGGETQYF

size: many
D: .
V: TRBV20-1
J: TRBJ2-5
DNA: TGCAGTGCTTCACGGGAAGAGACCCAGTACTTC
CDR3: CSASREETQYF

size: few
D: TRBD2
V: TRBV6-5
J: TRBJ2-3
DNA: TGTGCCAGCAGTTACGAGGGTCCCGGACTAGCGGGAGGACGGGGCGGCACAGATACGCAGTATTTT
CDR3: CASSYEGPGLAGGRGGTDTQYF

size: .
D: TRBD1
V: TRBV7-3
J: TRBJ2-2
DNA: TGTGCCAGCAGCCAGACAGGGTGGACCGGGGAGCTGTTTTTT
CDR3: CASSQTGWTGELFF